The rows below give T cell receptor beta chains drawn from one sample of a study of T cell repertoires in cytomegalovirus infection. TCRdb re-called the reads through MiXCR, storing one row per CDR3 protein. Here the sample spans fewer than 200,000 distinct CDR3 sequences, about 20% being singletons. The source material was PBMCs. The receptors shown here come from a human donor in good health (CMV status not recorded). Some clones in this sample may be carry-over from other donors' samples. Both conserved end residues are part of each CDR3. D genes are given only for firm matches. For some rows the clone size is stated as once, few or many, or as a class when expanded; others skip it.

size: few; J: TRBJ2-7; V: TRBV29-1; D: TRBD2; DNA: TGCAGCGCGTCCGGGACTAGCGGGGGGTTCTCCTACGAGCAGTACTTC; CDR3: CSASGTSGGFSYEQYF
size: few; J: TRBJ2-5; V: TRBV5-4; D: TRBD2; DNA: TGTGCCAGCAGGGGTGGACTAGCGGAACTTCAAGAGACCCAGTACTTC; CDR3: CASRGGLAELQETQYF
size: .; J: TRBJ2-7; V: TRBV18; D: .; DNA: TGTGCCAGCTCACCCTCCAGGGACGAGCAGTACTTC; CDR3: CASSPSRDEQYF
size: .; J: TRBJ2-7; V: TRBV9; D: .; DNA: TGTGCCAGCAGCGGGGGGCCTGTCAGCTCCTACGAGCAGTACTTC; CDR3: CASSGGPVSSYEQYF
size: many; J: TRBJ2-3; V: TRBV6-1; D: TRBD2; DNA: TGTGCCAGCGGGCTAGCGGATACCACAGATACGCAGTATTTT; CDR3: CASGLADTTDTQYF
size: few; J: TRBJ1-1; V: TRBV20-1; D: .; DNA: TGCAGTGCTAGAGATGGGAAGGGCCATGAAGCTTTCTTT; CDR3: CSARDGKGHEAFF
size: .; J: TRBJ2-2; V: TRBV11-2; D: .; DNA: TGTGCCAGCAGCCCCGGGACATTCGCGAACACCGGGGAGCTGTTTTTT; CDR3: CASSPGTFANTGELFF
size: .; J: TRBJ2-2; V: TRBV20-1; D: .; DNA: TGCAGTGCTAGCCGGCAGGGGAACACCGGGGAGCTGTTTTTT; CDR3: CSASRQGNTGELFF
size: many; J: TRBJ1-1; V: TRBV7-2; D: TRBD1; DNA: TGTGCCAGCAGCTTAGCCGGGGCAGGGGGAGACACTGAAGCTTTCTTT; CDR3: CASSLAGAGGDTEAFF
size: few; J: TRBJ2-5; V: TRBV12-3/TRBV12-4; D: TRBD2; DNA: TGTGCCAGCAGTTTAGCGCCCGGACTAGTAACCCAGTACTTC; CDR3: CASSLAPGLVTQYF
size: few; J: TRBJ1-1; V: TRBV5-6; D: .; DNA: TGTGCCAGCAGCTTGGGTGAACTTCGGAGGGGGAACACTGAAGCTTTCTTT; CDR3: CASSLGELRRGNTEAFF
size: .; J: TRBJ1-1; V: TRBV6-2/TRBV6-3; D: .; DNA: TGTGCCAGCAGTTACTCGAATTCGAGGTCTCGGAATACTGAAGCTTTCTTT; CDR3: CASSYSNSRSRNTEAFF
size: .; J: TRBJ2-2; V: TRBV5-4; D: .; DNA: TGTGCCAGCAGCTTGGGGGCACCCTACAGAACCGGGGAGCTGTTTTTT; CDR3: CASSLGAPYRTGELFF
size: many; J: TRBJ2-7; V: TRBV7-3; D: .; DNA: TGTGCCAGCAGCGCCACCCGGAGCCCGGCAGGCCTTGGCTACGAGCAGTACTTC; CDR3: CASSATRSPAGLGYEQYF
size: few; J: TRBJ1-6; V: TRBV20-1; D: .; DNA: TGCAGTGCTAGACTGGGGAGTTACAATTCACCCCTCCACTTT; CDR3: CSARLGSYNSPLHF
size: few; J: TRBJ2-2; V: TRBV2; D: .; DNA: TGTGCCAGCGATGCAGGGTTAAAGAACACCGGGGAGCTGTTTTTT; CDR3: CASDAGLKNTGELFF
size: .; J: TRBJ2-7; V: TRBV2; D: .; DNA: TGTGCCAGCAGTGACATTCAGGCGGTTTACGAGCAGTACTTC; CDR3: CASSDIQAVYEQYF
size: .; J: TRBJ1-1; V: TRBV6-2/TRBV6-3; D: .; DNA: TGTGCCAGCAGCTCATGGGGGAGGGCCTCTGAAGCTTTCTTT; CDR3: CASSSWGRASEAFF
size: few; J: TRBJ1-1; V: TRBV6-5; D: TRBD1; DNA: TGTGCCAGCAGTTACCGGGACAGGGTCACTGAAGCTTTCTTT; CDR3: CASSYRDRVTEAFF
size: many; J: TRBJ2-2; V: TRBV7-7; D: .; DNA: TGTGCTAGCAGGGCTGGATTAGGACATACCGGGGAGCTGTTTTTT; CDR3: CASRAGLGHTGELFF
size: few; J: TRBJ1-1; V: TRBV19; D: .; DNA: TGTGCCAGTACCCCCACTGGCGGAGGGACTGAAGCTTTCTTT; CDR3: CASTPTGGGTEAFF
size: .; J: TRBJ2-2; V: TRBV6-5; D: .; DNA: TGTGCCAGTCGCGCGCTTCCCGGGGAGCTGTTTTTT; CDR3: CASRALPGELFF
size: .; J: TRBJ2-7; V: TRBV28; D: TRBD2; DNA: TGTGCCAGCAGAGCGGGAGGGGGCTACGAGCAGTACTTC; CDR3: CASRAGGGYEQYF
size: .; J: TRBJ2-7; V: TRBV12-3/TRBV12-4; D: .; DNA: TGTGCCAGCAGCCCCCCCCCCGCAGCAGGGAAGCAGTACTTC; CDR3: CASSPPPAAGKQYF
size: few; J: TRBJ1-5; V: TRBV6-6; D: TRBD1; DNA: TGTGCCAGCAGTTACCCGACAGGGGGTGTCAATCAGCCCCAGCATTTT; CDR3: CASSYPTGGVNQPQHF
size: many; J: TRBJ1-2; V: TRBV12-3/TRBV12-4; D: TRBD1; DNA: TGTGCCAGCAGTTTGACAGGGAAAGGCTACACCTTC; CDR3: CASSLTGKGYTF
size: few; J: TRBJ2-4; V: TRBV7-2; D: .; DNA: TGTGCCAGCAGCTTAGGGACCGGGAGTAGGGCCAAAAACATTCAGTACTTC; CDR3: CASSLGTGSRAKNIQYF
size: many; J: TRBJ1-5; V: TRBV7-8; D: .; DNA: TGTGCCAGCAGCTTAGCCCGCAGGGGCGCGGGGTATAGCAATCAGCCCCAGCATTTT; CDR3: CASSLARRGAGYSNQPQHF
size: once; J: TRBJ2-1; V: TRBV20-1; D: .; DNA: TGCAGTGCTAGAGATAATGAGCAGTTCTTC; CDR3: CSARDNEQFF
size: few; J: TRBJ1-1; V: TRBV5-1; D: TRBD1; DNA: TGCGCCAGCAGCTCCGGGACAGGGTACACTGAAGCTTTCTTT; CDR3: CASSSGTGYTEAFF